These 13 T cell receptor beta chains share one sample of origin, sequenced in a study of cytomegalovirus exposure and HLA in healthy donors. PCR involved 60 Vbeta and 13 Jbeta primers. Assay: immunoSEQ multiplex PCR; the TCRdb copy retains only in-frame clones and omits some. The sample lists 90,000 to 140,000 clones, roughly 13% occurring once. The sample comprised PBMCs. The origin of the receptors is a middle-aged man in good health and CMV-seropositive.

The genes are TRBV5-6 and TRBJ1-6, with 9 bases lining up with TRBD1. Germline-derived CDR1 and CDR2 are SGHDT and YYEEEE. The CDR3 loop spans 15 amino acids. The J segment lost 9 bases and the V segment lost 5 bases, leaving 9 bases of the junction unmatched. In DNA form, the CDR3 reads TGTGCCAGCAGTTCGACCGGGACAGGGTTTTCACCCCTCCACTTT. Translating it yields CASSSTGTGFSPLHF.

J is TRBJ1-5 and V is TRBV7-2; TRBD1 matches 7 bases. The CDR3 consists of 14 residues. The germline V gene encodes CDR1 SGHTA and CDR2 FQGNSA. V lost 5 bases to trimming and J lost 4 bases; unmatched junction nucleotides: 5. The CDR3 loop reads CASSRTGDNQPQHF. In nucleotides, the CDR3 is TGTGCCAGCAGCCGGACAGGCGATAATCAGCCCCAGCATTTT.

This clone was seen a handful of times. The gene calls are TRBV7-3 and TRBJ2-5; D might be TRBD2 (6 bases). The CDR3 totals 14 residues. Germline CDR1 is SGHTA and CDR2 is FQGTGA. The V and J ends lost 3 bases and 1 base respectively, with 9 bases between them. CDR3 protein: CASSFGGTQETQYF. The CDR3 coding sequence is TGTGCCAGCAGCTTCGGCGGGACCCAAGAGACCCAGTACTTC.

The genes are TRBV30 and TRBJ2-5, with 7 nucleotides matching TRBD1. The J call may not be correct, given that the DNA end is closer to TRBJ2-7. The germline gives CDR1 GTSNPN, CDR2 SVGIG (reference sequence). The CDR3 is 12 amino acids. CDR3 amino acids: CAWSGTVYEQYF. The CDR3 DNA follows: TGTGCCTGGTCCGGGACAGTTTACGAGCAGTACTTC.

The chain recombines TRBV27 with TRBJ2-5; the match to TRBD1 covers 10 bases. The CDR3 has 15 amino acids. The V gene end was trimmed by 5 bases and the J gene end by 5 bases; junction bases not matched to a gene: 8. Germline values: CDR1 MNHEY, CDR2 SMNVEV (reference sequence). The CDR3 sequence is CASSPPGQGWETQYF. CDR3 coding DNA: TGTGCCAGCAGTCCGCCGGGACAGGGGTGGGAGACCCAGTACTTC.

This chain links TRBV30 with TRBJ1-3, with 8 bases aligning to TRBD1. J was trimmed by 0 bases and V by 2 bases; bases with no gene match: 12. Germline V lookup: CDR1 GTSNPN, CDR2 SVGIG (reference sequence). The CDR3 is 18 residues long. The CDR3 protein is CAWSRLFGTGRSGNTIYF. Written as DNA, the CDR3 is TGTGCCTGGAGTCGGCTATTTGGGACAGGACGCTCTGGAAACACCATATATTTT.

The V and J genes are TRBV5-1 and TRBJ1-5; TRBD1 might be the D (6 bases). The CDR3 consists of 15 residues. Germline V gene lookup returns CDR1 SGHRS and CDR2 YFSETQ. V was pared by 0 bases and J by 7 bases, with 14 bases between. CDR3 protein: CASSLEGGAGQPQHF. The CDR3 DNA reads TGCGCCAGCAGCTTGGAAGGGGGGGCCGGGCAGCCCCAGCATTTT.

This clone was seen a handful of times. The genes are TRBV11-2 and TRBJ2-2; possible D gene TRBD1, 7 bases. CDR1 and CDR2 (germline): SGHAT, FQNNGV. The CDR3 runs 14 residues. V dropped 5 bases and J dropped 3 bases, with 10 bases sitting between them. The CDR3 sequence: CASSPRGDTGELFF. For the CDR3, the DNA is TGTGCCAGCAGCCCCAGGGGGGACACCGGGGAGCTGTTTTTT.

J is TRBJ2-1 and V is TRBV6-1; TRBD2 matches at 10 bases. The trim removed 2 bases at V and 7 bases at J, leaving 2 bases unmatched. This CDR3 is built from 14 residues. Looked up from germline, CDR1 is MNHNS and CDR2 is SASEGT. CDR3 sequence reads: CASSEPGLANEQFF. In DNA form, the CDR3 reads TGTGCCAGCAGTGAACCGGGACTAGCGAATGAGCAGTTCTTC.

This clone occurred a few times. CDR3 protein: CASSHGHYEQYF. In DNA form, the CDR3 reads TGTGCCAGCAGCCACGGACACTACGAGCAGTACTTC. V gene TRBV5-4 combines with J gene TRBJ2-7; the D gene is possibly TRBD1 (5 bases). The ends were cut back, 4 bases at V and 3 bases at J, with 8 bases in the middle. In germline, CDR1 is SGHNT, CDR2 YYREEE (reference sequence). There are 12 residues in the CDR3.

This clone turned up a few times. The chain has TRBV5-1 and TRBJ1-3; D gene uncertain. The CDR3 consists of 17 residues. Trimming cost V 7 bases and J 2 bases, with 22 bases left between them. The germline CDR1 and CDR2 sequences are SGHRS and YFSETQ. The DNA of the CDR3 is TGCGCCAGCTCCAGATCCCCCCGGGAGGGTGCTGGAAACACCATATATTTT. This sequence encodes CASSRSPREGAGNTIYF.

This CDR3 reads CASSLAASGRSDTQYF. Written as DNA, the CDR3 is TGTGCCAGCAGCTTGGCGGCTAGCGGGAGGTCCGATACGCAGTATTTT. V is TRBV5-4 and J is TRBJ2-3; 11 bases align to TRBD2. Germline values: CDR1 SGHNT, CDR2 YYREEE (reference sequence). V shed 0 bases and J 6 bases; nucleotides not matched to a gene: 6. CDR3 length: 16 amino acids.

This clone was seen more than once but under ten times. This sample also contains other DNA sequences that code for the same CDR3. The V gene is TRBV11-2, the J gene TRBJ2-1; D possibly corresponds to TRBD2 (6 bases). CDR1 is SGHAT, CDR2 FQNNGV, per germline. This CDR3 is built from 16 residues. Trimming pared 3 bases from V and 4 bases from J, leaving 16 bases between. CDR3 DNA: TGTGCCAGCAGCTTCAGTAGCGGTAGTGGGTACAATGAGCAGTTCTTC. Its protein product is CASSFSSGSGYNEQFF.